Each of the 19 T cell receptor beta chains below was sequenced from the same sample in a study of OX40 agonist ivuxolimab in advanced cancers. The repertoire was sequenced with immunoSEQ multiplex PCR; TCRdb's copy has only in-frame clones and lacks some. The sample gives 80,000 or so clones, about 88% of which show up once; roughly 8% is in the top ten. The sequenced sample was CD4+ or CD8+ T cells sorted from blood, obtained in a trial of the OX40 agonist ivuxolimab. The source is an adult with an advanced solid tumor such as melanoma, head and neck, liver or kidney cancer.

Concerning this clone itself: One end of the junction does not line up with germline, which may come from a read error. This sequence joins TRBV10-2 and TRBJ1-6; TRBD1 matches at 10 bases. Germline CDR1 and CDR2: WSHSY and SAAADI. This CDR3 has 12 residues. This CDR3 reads CASRRTGGPPHF. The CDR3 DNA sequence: TGCGCCAGCCGCCGGACAGGGGGTCCCCCCCACTTT.

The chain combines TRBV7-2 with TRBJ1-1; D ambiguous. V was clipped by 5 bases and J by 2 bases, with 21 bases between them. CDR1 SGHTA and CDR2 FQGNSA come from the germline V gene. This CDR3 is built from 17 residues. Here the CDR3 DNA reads TGTGCCAGCAGCGGACCTCGGCAGGCCACAAGAAACACTGAAGCTTTCTTT. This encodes CASSGPRQATRNTEAFF.

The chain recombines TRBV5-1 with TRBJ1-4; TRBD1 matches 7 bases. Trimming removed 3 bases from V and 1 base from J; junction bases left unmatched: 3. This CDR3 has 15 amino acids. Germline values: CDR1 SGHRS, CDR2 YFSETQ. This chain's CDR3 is CASSSGQRTNEKLFF. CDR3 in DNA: TGCGCCAGCAGCTCGGGACAGCGAACTAATGAAAAACTGTTTTTT.

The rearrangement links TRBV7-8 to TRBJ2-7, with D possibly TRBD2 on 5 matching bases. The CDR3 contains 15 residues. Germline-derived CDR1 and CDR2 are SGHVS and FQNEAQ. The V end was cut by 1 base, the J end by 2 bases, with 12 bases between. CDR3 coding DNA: TGTGCCAGCAGCTTAGGGCTAGCAAAAACCTACGAGCAGTACTTC. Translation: CASSLGLAKTYEQYF.

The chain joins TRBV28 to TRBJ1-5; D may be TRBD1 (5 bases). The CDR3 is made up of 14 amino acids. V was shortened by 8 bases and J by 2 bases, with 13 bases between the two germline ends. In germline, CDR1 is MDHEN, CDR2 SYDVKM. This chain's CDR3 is CASGFIGGNQPQHF. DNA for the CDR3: TGTGCCAGCGGGTTTATAGGGGGCAATCAGCCCCAGCATTTT.

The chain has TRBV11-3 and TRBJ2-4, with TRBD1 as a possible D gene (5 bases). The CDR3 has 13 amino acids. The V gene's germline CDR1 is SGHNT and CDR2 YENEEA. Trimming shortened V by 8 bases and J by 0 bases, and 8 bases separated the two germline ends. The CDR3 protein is CASPGLAKNIQYF. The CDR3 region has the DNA TGTGCCAGCCCAGGGTTAGCCAAAAACATTCAGTACTTC.

CDR3 loop: CASSLRTDGVQETQYF. In DNA, the CDR3 is TGTGCCAGCAGTCTCCGGACAGATGGGGTCCAAGAGACCCAGTACTTC. The V call is TRBV2, the J call TRBJ2-5; TRBD1 might be the D (6 bases). The CDR3 is 16 amino acids. Trimming pared 5 bases from V and 1 base from J, leaving 17 bases between. Germline V gives CDR1 SNHLY, CDR2 FYNNEI. Looking up the rest from reference TRBV2 and TRBJ2-5 gives the full variable domain: EPEVTQTPSHQVTQMGQEVILRCVPISNHLYFYWYRQILGQKVEFLVSFYNNEISEKSEIFDDQFSVERPDGSNFTLKIRSTKLEDSAMYFCASSLRTDGVQETQYFGPGTRLLVL.

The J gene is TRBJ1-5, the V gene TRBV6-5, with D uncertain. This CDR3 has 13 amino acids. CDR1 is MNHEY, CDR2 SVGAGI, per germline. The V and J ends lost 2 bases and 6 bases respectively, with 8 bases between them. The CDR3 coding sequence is TGTGCCAGCAGTTACGACTGGATTCAGCCCCAGCATTTT. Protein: CASSYDWIQPQHF.

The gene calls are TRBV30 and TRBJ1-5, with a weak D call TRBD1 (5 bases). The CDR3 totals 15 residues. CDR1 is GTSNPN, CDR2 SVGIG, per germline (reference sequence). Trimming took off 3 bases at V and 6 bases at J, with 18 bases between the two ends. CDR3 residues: CAWSGGSGTGQPQHF. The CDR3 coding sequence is TGTGCCTGGAGCGGTGGATCCGGGACGGGTCAGCCCCAGCATTTT.

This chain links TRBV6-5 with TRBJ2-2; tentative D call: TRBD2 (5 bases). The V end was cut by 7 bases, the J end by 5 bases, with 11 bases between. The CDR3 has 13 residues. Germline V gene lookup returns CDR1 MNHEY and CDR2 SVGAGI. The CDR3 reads CASKYSETGELFF. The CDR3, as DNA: TGTGCCAGCAAGTATAGCGAAACCGGGGAGCTGTTTTTT.

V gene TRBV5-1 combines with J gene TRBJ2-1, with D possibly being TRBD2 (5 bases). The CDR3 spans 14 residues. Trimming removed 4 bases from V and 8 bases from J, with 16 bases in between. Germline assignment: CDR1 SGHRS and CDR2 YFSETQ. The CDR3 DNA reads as TGCGCCAGCAGCGCGGACTTAAATGTTTATGAGCAGTTCTTC. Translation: CASSADLNVYEQFF.

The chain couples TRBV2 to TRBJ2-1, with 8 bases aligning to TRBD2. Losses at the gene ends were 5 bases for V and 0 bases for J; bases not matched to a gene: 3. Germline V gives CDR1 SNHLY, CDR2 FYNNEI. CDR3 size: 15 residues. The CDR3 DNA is TGTGCCAGCAGTAAAAGCGGGGGCTCCTACAATGAGCAGTTCTTC. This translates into CASSKSGGSYNEQFF. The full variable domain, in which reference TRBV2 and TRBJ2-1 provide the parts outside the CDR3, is EPEVTQTPSHQVTQMGQEVILRCVPISNHLYFYWYRQILGQKVEFLVSFYNNEISEKSEIFDDQFSVERPDGSNFTLKIRSTKLEDSAMYFCASSKSGGSYNEQFFGPGTRLTVL.

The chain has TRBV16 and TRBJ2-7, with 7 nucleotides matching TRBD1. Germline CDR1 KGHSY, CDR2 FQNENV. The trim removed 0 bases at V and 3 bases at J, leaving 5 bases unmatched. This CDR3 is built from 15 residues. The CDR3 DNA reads TGTGCCAGCAGCCAATCGATTGGGACAGTCTACGAGCAGTACTTC. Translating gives CASSQSIGTVYEQYF.

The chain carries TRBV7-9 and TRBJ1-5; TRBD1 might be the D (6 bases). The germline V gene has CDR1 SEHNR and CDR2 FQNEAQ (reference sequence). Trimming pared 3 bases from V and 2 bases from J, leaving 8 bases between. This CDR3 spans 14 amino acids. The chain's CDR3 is CASSFTGRNQPQHF. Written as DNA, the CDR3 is TGTGCCAGCAGCTTTACAGGGCGCAATCAGCCCCAGCATTTT.

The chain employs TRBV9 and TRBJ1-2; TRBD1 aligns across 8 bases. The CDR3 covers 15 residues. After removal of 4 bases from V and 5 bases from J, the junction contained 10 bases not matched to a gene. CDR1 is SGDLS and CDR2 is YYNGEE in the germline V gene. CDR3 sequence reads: CASSPGIGTGYGYTF. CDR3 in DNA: TGTGCCAGCAGCCCCGGGATCGGGACAGGATATGGCTACACCTTC.

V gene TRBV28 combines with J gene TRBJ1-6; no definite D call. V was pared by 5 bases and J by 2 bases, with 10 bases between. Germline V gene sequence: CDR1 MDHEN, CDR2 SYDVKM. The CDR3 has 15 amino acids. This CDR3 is CASSLGGTYNSPLHF. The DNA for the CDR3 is TGTGCCAGCAGTCTGGGAGGAACCTATAATTCACCCCTCCACTTT.

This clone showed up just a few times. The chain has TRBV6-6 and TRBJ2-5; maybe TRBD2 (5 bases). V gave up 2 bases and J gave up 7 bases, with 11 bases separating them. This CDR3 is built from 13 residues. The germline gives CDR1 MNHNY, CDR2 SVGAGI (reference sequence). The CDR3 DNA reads TGTGCCAGCAGTTACGACTACCTAGTGACCCAGTACTTC. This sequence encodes CASSYDYLVTQYF.

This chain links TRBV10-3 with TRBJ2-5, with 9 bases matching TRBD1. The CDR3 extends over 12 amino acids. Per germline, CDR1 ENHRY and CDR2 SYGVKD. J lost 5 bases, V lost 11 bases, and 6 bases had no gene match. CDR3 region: CASGQGTETQYF. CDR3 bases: TGTGCCTCGGGACAGGGAACGGAGACCCAGTACTTC.

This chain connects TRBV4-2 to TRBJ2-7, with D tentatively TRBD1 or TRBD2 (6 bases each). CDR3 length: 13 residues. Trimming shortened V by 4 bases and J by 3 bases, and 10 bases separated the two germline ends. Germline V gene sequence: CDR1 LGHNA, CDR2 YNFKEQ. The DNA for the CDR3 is TGTGCCAGCAGCCTCGGGGGCGACTACGAGCAGTACTTC. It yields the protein CASSLGGDYEQYF.